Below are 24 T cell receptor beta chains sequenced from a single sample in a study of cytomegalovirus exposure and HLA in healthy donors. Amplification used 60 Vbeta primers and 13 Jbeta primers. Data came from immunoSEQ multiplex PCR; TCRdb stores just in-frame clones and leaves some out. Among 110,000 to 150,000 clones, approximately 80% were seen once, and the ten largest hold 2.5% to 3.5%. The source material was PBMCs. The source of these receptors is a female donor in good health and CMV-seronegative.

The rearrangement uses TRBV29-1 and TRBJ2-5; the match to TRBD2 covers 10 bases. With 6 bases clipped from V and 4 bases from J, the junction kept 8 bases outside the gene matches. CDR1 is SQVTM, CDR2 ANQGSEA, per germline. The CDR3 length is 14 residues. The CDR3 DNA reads TGCAGCGTAAAGGGGACTAGCGCTGCAGAGACCCAGTACTTC. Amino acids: CSVKGTSAAETQYF.

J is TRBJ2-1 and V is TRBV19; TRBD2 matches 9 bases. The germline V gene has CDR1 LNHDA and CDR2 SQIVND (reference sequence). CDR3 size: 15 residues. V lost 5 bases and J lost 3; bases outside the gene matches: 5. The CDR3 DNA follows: TGTGCCAGTAGTCCTGCTAGCGGGGTCTACAATGAGCAGTTCTTC. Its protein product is CASSPASGVYNEQFF.

CDR3 protein: CASSETPGWGLTEAFF. The CDR3 coding sequence is TGTGCCAGCAGTGAAACCCCAGGGTGGGGGCTCACTGAAGCTTTCTTT. The chain combines TRBV2 with TRBJ1-1; weak D call: TRBD1 (6 bases). Germline CDR1 SNHLY, CDR2 FYNNEI. The V and J ends lost 2 bases and 4 bases respectively, with 17 bases between them. The CDR3 consists of 16 residues.

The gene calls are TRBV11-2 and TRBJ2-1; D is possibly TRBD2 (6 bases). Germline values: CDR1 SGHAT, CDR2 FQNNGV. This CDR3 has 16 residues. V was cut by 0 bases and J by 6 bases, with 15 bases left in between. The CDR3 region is CASSLDRVAELNEQFF. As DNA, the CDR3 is TGTGCCAGCAGCTTAGATCGGGTAGCGGAGCTCAATGAGCAGTTCTTC.

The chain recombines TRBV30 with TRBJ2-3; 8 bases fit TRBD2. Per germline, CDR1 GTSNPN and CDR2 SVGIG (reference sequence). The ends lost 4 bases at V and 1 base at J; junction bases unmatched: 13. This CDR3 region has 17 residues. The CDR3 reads CAWTLRAAGVGTDTQYF. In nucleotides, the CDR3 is TGTGCCTGGACCTTACGGGCAGCGGGAGTTGGCACAGATACGCAGTATTTT.

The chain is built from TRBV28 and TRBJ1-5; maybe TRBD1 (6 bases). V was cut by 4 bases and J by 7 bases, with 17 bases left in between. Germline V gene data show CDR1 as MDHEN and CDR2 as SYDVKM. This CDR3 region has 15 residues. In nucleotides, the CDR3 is TGTGCCAGCAGTTGGGAAAGGGGGGGGGTACAGCCCCAGCATTTT. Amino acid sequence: CASSWERGGVQPQHF.

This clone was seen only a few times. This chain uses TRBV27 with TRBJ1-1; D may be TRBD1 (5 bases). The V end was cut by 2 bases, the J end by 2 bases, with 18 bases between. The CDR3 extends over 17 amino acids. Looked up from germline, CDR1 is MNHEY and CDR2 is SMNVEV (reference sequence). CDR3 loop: CASSLIPGRALNTEAFF. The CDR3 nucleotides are TGTGCCAGCAGTTTAATTCCAGGCAGGGCCCTTAACACTGAAGCTTTCTTT.

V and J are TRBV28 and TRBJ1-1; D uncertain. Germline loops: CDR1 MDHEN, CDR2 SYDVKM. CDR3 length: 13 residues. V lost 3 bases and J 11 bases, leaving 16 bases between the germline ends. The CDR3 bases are TGTGCCAGCAGTTTGAGTGGGTCCAGCGTGGCTTTCTTT. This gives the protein CASSLSGSSVAFF.

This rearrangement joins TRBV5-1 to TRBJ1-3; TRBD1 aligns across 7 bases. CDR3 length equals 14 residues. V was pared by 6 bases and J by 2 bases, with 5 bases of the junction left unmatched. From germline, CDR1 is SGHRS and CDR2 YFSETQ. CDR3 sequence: CASKTGDPGNTIYF. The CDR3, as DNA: TGCGCCAGCAAAACAGGGGACCCTGGAAACACCATATATTTT.

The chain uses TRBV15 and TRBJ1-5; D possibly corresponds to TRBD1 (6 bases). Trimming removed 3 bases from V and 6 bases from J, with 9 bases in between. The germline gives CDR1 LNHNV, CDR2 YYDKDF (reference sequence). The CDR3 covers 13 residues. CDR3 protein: CATSSSGVQPQHF. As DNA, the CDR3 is TGTGCCACCAGCAGTTCAGGGGTTCAGCCCCAGCATTTT.

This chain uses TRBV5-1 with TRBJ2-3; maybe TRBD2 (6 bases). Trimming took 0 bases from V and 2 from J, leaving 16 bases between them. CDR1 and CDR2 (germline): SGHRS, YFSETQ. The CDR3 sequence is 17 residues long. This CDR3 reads CASSLGPPGGATDTQYF. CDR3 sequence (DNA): TGCGCCAGCAGCTTGGGCCCGCCGGGCGGGGCCACAGATACGCAGTATTTT. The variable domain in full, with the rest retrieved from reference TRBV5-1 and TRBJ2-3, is KAGVTQTPRYLIKTRGQQVTLSCSPISGHRSVSWYQQTPGQGLQFLFEYFSETQRNKGNFPGRFSGRQFSNSRSEMNVSTLELGDSALYLCASSLGPPGGATDTQYFGPGTRLTVL.

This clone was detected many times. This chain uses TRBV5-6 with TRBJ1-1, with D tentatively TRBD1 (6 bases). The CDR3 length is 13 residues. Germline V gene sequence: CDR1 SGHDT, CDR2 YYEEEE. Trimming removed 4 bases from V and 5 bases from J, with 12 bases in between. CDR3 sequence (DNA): TGTGCCAGCAGCCCCACAGGGAGAACTGAAGCTTTCTTT. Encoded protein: CASSPTGRTEAFF.

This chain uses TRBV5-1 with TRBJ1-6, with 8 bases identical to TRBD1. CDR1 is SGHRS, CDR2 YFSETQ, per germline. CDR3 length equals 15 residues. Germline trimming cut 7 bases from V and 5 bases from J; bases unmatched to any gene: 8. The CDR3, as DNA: TGCGCCAGCCGACCGACAGGGGTAAATAATTCACCCCTCCACTTT. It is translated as CASRPTGVNNSPLHF.

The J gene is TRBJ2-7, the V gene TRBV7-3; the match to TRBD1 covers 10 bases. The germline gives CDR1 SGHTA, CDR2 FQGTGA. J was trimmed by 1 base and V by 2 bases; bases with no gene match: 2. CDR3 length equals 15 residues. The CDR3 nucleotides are TGTGCCAGCAGCTTAGCGGGACAGGGGTCCTACGAGCAGTACTTC. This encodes CASSLAGQGSYEQYF.

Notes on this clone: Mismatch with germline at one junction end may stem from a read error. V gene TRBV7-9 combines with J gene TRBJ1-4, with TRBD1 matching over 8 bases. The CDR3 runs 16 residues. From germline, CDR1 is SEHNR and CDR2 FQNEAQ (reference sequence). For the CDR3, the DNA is TGTTCCAGCAGCGGCTCCCGACAGGGGACTAATGAAAAACTGTTTTTT. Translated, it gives CSSSGSRQGTNEKLFF.

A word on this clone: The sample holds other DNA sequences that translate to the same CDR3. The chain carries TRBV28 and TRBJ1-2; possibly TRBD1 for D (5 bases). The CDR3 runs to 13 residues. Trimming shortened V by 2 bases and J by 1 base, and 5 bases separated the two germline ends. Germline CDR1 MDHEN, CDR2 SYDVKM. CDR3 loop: CASSLRGNYGYTF. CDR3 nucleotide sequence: TGTGCCAGCAGTTTAAGGGGTAACTATGGCTACACCTTC.

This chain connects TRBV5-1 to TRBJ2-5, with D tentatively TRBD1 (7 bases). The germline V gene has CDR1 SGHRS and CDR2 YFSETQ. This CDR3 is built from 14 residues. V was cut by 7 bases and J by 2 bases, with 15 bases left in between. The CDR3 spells CASHGAGGQETQYF. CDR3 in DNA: TGCGCCAGCCACGGGGCAGGGGGGCAAGAGACCCAGTACTTC.

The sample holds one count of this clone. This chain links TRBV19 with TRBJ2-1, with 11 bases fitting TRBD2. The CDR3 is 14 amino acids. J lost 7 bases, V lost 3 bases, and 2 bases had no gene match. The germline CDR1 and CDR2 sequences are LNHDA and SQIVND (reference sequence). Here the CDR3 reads CASSILAGGNEQFF. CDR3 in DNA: TGTGCCAGTAGTATCCTAGCGGGAGGTAATGAGCAGTTCTTC. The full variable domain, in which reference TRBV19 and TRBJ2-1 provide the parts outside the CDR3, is DGGITQSPKYLFRKEGQNVTLSCEQNLNHDAMYWYRQDPGQGLRLIYYSQIVNDFQKGDIAEGYSVSREKKESFPLTVTSAQKNPTAFYLCASSILAGGNEQFFGPGTRLTVL.

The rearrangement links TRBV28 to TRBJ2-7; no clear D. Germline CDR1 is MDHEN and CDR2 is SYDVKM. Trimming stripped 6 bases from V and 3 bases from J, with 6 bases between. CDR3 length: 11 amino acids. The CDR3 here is CASSTIYEQYF. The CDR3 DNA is TGTGCCAGCAGCACAATCTACGAGCAGTACTTC.

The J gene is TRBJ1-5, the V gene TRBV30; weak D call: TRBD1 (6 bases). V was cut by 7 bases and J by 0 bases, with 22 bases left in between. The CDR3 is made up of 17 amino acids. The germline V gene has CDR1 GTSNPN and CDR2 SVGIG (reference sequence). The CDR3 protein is CAYDSGTNSYSNQPQHF. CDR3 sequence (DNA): TGTGCCTATGACTCCGGGACAAATAGTTATAGCAATCAGCCCCAGCATTTT.

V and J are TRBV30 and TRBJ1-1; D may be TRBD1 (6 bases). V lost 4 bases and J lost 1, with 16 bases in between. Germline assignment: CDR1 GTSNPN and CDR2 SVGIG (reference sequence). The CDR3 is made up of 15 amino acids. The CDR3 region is CAWTPIGDKNTEAFF. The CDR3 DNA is TGTGCCTGGACCCCAATCGGGGACAAGAACACTGAAGCTTTCTTT. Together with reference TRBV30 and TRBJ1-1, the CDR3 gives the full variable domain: SQTIHQWPATLVQPVGSPLSLECTVEGTSNPNLYWYRQAAGRGLQLLFYSVGIGQISSEVPQNLSASRPQDRQFILSSKKLLLSDSGFYLCAWTPIGDKNTEAFFGQGTRLTVV.

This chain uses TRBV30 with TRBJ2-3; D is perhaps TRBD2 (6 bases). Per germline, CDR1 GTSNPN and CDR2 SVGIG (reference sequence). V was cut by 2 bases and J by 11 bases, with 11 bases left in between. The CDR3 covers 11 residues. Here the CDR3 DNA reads TGTGCCTGGAGTAGGCGGGAAGGGCAGTATTTT. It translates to CAWSRREGQYF.

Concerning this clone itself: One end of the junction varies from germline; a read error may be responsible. The CDR3: CASSLVGGLAGLQETQYF. The CDR3 DNA is TGTGCTAGCAGCTTAGTGGGGGGACTAGCGGGGCTCCAAGAGACCCAGTACTTC. V gene TRBV7-7 combines with J gene TRBJ2-5; 13 bases fit TRBD2. CDR1 is SSHAT and CDR2 is FNYEAQ in the germline V gene (reference sequence). CDR3 length: 18 residues. The variable domain in full, with the rest retrieved from reference TRBV7-7 and TRBJ2-5, is GAGVSQSPRYKVTKRGQDVTLRCDPISSHATLYWYQQALGQGPEFLTYFNYEAQPDKSGLPSDRFSAERPEGSISTLTIQRTEQRDSAMYRCASSLVGGLAGLQETQYFGPGTRLLVL.

DNA for the CDR3: TGTGCCAGCAGTTTACTTGGAACAGGGGTGCACTATGGCTACACCTTC. This codes for CASSLLGTGVHYGYTF. J is TRBJ1-2 and V is TRBV28; 7 positions agree with TRBD1. The CDR3 totals 16 residues. The germline V gene has CDR1 MDHEN and CDR2 SYDVKM. With 2 bases clipped from V and 3 bases from J, the junction kept 9 bases outside the gene matches.